Listed below are T cell receptor beta chains from one sample, sequenced in a study of T cell responses to AZD1222 COVID-19 vaccine. TCRdb's table, derived via immunoSEQ multiplex PCR, lists solely in-frame clones and lacks some. The table records some 79,000 clones, over 60% of them present only once. The material sequenced was peripheral blood, taken 28 days after the second AZD1222 dose. These receptor sequences come from an adult who received the AZD1222 COVID-19 vaccine. Both conserved end residues are trimmed from each CDR3.

TRBV19,13,TRBJ2-7,ASSYIRDKAYEQY
TRBV6-5,13,TRBJ2-1,ASSYRASGSWEQF
TRBV29-1,10,TRBJ1-4,SVGTANEKLF
TRBV13,14,TRBJ1-6,ASSSQDRAFNSPLH
TRBV5-1,12,TRBJ2-3,ASMPTSSTDTQY
TRBV20-1,12,TRBJ1-5,SASLGGINQPQH
TRBV7-8,13,TRBJ2-1,ASSGWDYSYNEQF
TRBV6-5,13,TRBJ2-7,ASSYLGGGKQEQY
TRBV28,11,TRBJ2-7,ASRPLGGIEQY
TRBV24-1,12,TRBJ1-4,ATSAPGGNEKLF
TRBV24-1,11,TRBJ2-4,ATKDQAKNIQY
TRBV5-1,12,TRBJ2-7,ASSLDPGSYEQY
TRBV18,11,TRBJ1-1,ASSPLHSTEAF
TRBV19,13,TRBJ2-2,ASSISARNTGELF
TRBV6-2/TRBV6-3,12,TRBJ1-1,ASSPRQGRTEAF
TRBV9,12,TRBJ2-2,ASSVVHNTGELF
TRBV6-5,12,TRBJ1-3,ASSLYGSGNTIY
TRBV2,12,TRBJ1-5,ASSISGYNQPQH
TRBV19,16,TRBJ2-2,ASSVSHRDRVITGELF
TRBV27,10,TRBJ2-7,ASSLSAGEQY
TRBV18,13,TRBJ2-2,ASSPVQGHTGELF
TRBV10-1,12,TRBJ2-7,ASSEEAGGREQY
TRBV29-1,13,TRBJ2-7,SVGPGESIAYEQY
TRBV5-6,12,TRBJ2-7,ASSFRGGGYEQY
TRBV28,15,TRBJ2-2,ASRPATTYEYTGELF
TRBV5-8,12,TRBJ2-3,ASSPFSSTDTQY
TRBV7-9,15,TRBJ2-1,ASSLETRLSSYNEQF
TRBV7-6,15,TRBJ1-4,ASSFSGQRPFGEKLF
TRBV18,12,TRBJ2-7,ASSSRDRGLEQY